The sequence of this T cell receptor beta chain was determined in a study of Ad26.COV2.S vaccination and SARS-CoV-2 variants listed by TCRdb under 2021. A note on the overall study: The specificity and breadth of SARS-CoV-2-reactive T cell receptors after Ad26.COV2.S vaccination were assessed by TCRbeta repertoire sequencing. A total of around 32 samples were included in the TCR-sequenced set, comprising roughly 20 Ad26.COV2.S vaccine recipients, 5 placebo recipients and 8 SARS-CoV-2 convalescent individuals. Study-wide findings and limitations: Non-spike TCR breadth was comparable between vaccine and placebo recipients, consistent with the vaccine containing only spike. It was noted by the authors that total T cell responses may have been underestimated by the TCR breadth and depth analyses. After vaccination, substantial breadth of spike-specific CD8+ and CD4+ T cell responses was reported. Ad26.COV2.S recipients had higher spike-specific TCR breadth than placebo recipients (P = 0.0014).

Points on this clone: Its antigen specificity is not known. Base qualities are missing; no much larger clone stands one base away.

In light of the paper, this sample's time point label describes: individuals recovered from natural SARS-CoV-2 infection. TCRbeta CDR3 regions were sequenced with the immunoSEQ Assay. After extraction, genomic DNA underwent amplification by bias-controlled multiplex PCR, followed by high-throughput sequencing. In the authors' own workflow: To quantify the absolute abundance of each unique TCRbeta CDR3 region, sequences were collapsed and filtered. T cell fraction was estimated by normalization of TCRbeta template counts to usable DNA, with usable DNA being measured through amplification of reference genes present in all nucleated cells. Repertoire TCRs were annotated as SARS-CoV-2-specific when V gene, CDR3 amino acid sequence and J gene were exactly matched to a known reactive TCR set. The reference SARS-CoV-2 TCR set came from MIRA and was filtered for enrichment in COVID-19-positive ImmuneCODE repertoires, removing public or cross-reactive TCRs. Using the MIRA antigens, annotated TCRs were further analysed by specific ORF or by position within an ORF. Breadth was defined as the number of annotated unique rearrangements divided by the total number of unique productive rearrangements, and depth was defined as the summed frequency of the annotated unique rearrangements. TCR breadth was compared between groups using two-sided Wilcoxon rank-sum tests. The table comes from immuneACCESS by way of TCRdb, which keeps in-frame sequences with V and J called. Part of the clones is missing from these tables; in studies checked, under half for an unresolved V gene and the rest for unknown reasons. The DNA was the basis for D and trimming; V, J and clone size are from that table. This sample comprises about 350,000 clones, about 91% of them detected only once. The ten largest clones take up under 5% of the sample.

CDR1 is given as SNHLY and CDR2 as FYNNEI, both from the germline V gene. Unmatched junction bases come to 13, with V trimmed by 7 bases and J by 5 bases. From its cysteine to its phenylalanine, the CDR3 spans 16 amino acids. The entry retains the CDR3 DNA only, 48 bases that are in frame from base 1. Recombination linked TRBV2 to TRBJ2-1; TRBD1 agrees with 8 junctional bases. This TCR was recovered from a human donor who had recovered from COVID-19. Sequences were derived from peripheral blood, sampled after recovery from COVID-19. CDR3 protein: CASTLSDRVVNNEQFF. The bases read TGTGCCAGCACTCTCTCGGACAGGGTGGTGAACAATGAGCAGTTCTTC.